Listed below are T cell receptor beta chains from one sample, sequenced in a study of T-cell memory formation after mild COVID-19. TCRdb reprocessed the 5' RACE reads via MiXCR and lists one record per CDR3 protein. The sample holds about 470,000 distinct CDR3 sequences; 15% to 20% are singletons and the top ten take about 12%. Sequenced sample: PBMCs or a T cell subset sorted from them (not recorded which). The receptors here all came from an adult woman who had mild COVID-19 (a few samples of this study predate the infection). Cell type and time point are not known. Each CDR3 is given with its conserved first and last residue. Each record gives: D gene, clone size, J gene, V gene, CDR3 DNA, CDR3 protein. The D gene is left open where the match is weak. A row's size may be missing; if present it is once, few, many or a size class.

TRBD2,few,TRBJ2-1,TRBV6-2/TRBV6-3,TGTGCCAGCAGTCCAGGACTAGCGGGGGCCCGAGAGCAGTTCTTC,CASSPGLAGAREQFF
.,few,TRBJ2-7,TRBV3-1,TGTGCCAGCAGCCAAGATTGGGGTTCCTACGAGCAGTACTTC,CASSQDWGSYEQYF
TRBD1,.,TRBJ2-7,TRBV30,TGTGCCTGGAGGGGACAGGGTGCCTACGAGCAGTACTTC,CAWRGQGAYEQYF
TRBD1,.,TRBJ1-6,TRBV5-1,TGCGCCAGCAGCGCACCGGGACAGGGTAATTCACCCCTCCACTTT,CASSAPGQGNSPLHF
.,.,TRBJ1-2,TRBV7-9,TGTGCCAGCAGGCACATTTTCCGGGGATCAATCGGATATGGCTACACCTTC,CASRHIFRGSIGYGYTF
.,.,TRBJ2-3,TRBV20-1,TGCAGTGCTAGAGGCGGGAACACAGATACGCAGTATTTT,CSARGGNTDTQYF
.,few,TRBJ2-7,TRBV15,TGTGCCACCAGCAGAGGGAGGGACGTCCCCGGCCCTATCGGCGAGCAGTACTTC,CATSRGRDVPGPIGEQYF
.,.,TRBJ2-1,TRBV6-6,TGTGCCAGCAGTTACTCCTCGACTAGTTCCGAGTTCTTC,CASSYSSTSSEFF
.,.,TRBJ2-5,TRBV27,TGTGCCAGCAGTCCCCTTGGGGCGGCGAATCGGGCCCAGTACTTC,CASSPLGAANRAQYF
.,once,TRBJ1-5,TRBV24-1,TGTGCCACCAGCCGTACAGGGCTAGGCAATCAGCCCCAGCATTTT,CATSRTGLGNQPQHF
.,.,TRBJ1-5,TRBV12-5,TGTGCTAGTGGTTTGGACAGCAGCTATAGCAATCAGCCCCAGCATTTT,CASGLDSSYSNQPQHF
TRBD2,.,TRBJ2-4,TRBV2,TGTGCCAGCAGTGATGCCCTAGCGGGAGGCCTAGCCAAAAACATTCAGTACTTC,CASSDALAGGLAKNIQYF
.,.,TRBJ1-2,TRBV19,TGTGCCAGTGGACCCGGGCTCCTCTATGGCTACACCTTC,CASGPGLLYGYTF
.,few,TRBJ2-2,TRBV7-6,TGTGCCAGCAGCCCGACCCGACAGTCTGGTAACACCGGGGAGCTGTTTTTT,CASSPTRQSGNTGELFF
TRBD2,few,TRBJ2-3,TRBV4-1,TGCGCCAGCAGCCGTAGCGGGGGGTACTCAGTCACAGATACGCAGTATTTT,CASSRSGGYSVTDTQYF
.,.,TRBJ2-1,TRBV19,TGTGCCAGTAGTATAGTGGTACGGAATGAGCAGTTCTTC,CASSIVVRNEQFF
TRBD2,.,TRBJ2-1,TRBV2,TGTGCCAGCAGTGCCCAGCGGGGAGTCAATGAGCAGTTCTTC,CASSAQRGVNEQFF
TRBD1,few,TRBJ2-7,TRBV6-5,TGTGCCAGCAGTTACCTCAACGCGGACAGGTTGAACGAGCAGTACTTC,CASSYLNADRLNEQYF
TRBD1,.,TRBJ2-7,TRBV7-9,TGTGCCAGCAGCTTTTCGGGACAGGGTTACGAGCAGTACTTC,CASSFSGQGYEQYF
TRBD1,few,TRBJ2-1,TRBV9,TGTGCCAGCAGCGTAACCGGTTACAGGGGGCCCAATGAGCAGTTCTTC,CASSVTGYRGPNEQFF
TRBD1,.,TRBJ1-2,TRBV27,TGTGCCAGCAGTTTATCGCCACAGGGGGACTATGGCTACACCTTC,CASSLSPQGDYGYTF
.,.,TRBJ1-5,TRBV12-3/TRBV12-4,TGTGCCAGCAGTTTGGCCGGGGGGGCGATCAATCAGCCCCAGCATTTT,CASSLAGGAINQPQHF
TRBD2,.,TRBJ2-1,TRBV7-2,TGTGCCAGCAGCTTAGAATTGCGGGAGAAGTTGTCCTACAATGAGCAGTTCTTC,CASSLELREKLSYNEQFF
.,few,TRBJ1-4,TRBV12-3/TRBV12-4,TGTGCCAGCAGCTCCGGGAATTCTGGTGAAAAACTGTTTTTT,CASSSGNSGEKLFF
TRBD2,.,TRBJ2-1,TRBV6-4,TGTGCCAGCGGAATAGCGGGGGGGACACACAATGAGCAGTTCTTC,CASGIAGGTHNEQFF
TRBD1,few,TRBJ1-2,TRBV6-4,TGTGCCAGCAGTGACCCACGCCACCGGGACAGGGAAGAGAACTATGGCTACACCTTC,CASSDPRHRDREENYGYTF
.,.,TRBJ1-1,TRBV14,TGTGCCAGCAGCCAAGTTAACGAAGCTTTCTTT,CASSQVNEAFF
TRBD1,.,TRBJ1-1,TRBV7-6,TGTGCCAGCAGCCCCCGACAGGGGGGGATTGGCCCTAACACTGAAGCTTTCTTT,CASSPRQGGIGPNTEAFF
TRBD1,few,TRBJ2-7,TRBV11-2,TGTGCCAGCAGCCTGACAGGGGGCACCTTCTACGAGCAGTACTTC,CASSLTGGTFYEQYF
TRBD2,few,TRBJ2-3,TRBV20-1,TGCAGTGCTTCCTATCCGGGACTAGCGGCACCTGGCCAGCCTGAGACAGATACGCAGTATTTT,CSASYPGLAAPGQPETDTQYF
.,.,TRBJ2-1,TRBV9,TGTGCCAGCAGCGTACACCCCTCGGAGGGGGGCAATGAGCAGTTCTTC,CASSVHPSEGGNEQFF
TRBD2,few,TRBJ2-1,TRBV4-1,TGCGCCAGCAGCCAAGATCCTAGCGGGGGGGCGTTGGGCTACAATGAGCAGTTCTTC,CASSQDPSGGALGYNEQFF
.,few,TRBJ2-1,TRBV11-2,TGTGCCAGCAGCATACGGGGCTACAATGAGCAGTTCTTC,CASSIRGYNEQFF
TRBD1,few,TRBJ2-1,TRBV7-6,TGTGCCAGCAGCCCCGGCACAGGGGGCTTAGTTGATGAGCAGTTCTTC,CASSPGTGGLVDEQFF
TRBD1,.,TRBJ1-1,TRBV10-3,TGTGCCATCCGGAGGGGGCTCTTTGGGGGAAACACTGAAGCTTTCTTT,CAIRRGLFGGNTEAFF
.,few,TRBJ2-5,TRBV3-1,TGTGCCAGCAGTCAGGGAGATAAGCAGACCCAGTACTTC,CASSQGDKQTQYF
.,.,TRBJ2-3,TRBV4-1,TGCGCCAGCACCCAACTAGGGCCTACCAAAGATACGCAGTATTTT,CASTQLGPTKDTQYF
TRBD1,.,TRBJ1-2,TRBV5-1,TGCGCCAGCAGGCACAGGGGAAACTTGACCCTCAACTATGGCTACACCTTC,CASRHRGNLTLNYGYTF
TRBD1,few,TRBJ1-1,TRBV15,TGTGCCACCAGCGGCCTACGGGACAGGGGGCCGAAGACTGAAGCTTTCTTT,CATSGLRDRGPKTEAFF
TRBD2,.,TRBJ2-3,TRBV7-9,TGTGCCAGCAGCTTACATAGCGGGAGCACAGATACGCAGTATTTT,CASSLHSGSTDTQYF
.,few,TRBJ2-3,TRBV5-1,TGCGCCAGCAGCATAGCCTCTAGCACAGATACGCAGTATTTT,CASSIASSTDTQYF
TRBD2,.,TRBJ2-1,TRBV7-9,TGTGCCAGCAGCTTAGTGGGACTAGCGGACAATGAGCAGTTCTTC,CASSLVGLADNEQFF
.,.,TRBJ2-5,TRBV7-9,TGTGCCAGCAGCCCCACTCCCGGGGAAGAGACCCAGTACTTC,CASSPTPGEETQYF
TRBD1,.,TRBJ1-2,TRBV6-1,TGTGCCAGTCAAGACCGGGACAGGGGGGTTCATGGCTACACCTTC,CASQDRDRGVHGYTF
.,few,TRBJ2-3,TRBV2,TGTGCCAGCAGAAGGGGGAGCGGTTCTAGCACAGATACGCAGTATTTT,CASRRGSGSSTDTQYF